The 18 T cell receptor beta chains given below trace back to one sample, sequenced in a study of blood T cell repertoires in COVID-19. Clones were sequenced by immunoSEQ multiplex PCR, and TCRdb holds only the in-frame ones, with some missing. Seen here are a few hundred thousand clones, over 80% observed once, and the top ten hold about 1.2%. Input material: PBMCs or T cells enriched from blood (not recorded which). The receptors here all came from a human donor in a cohort exposed to, infected with or recovered from COVID-19 (not recorded which). The donor label of this sample is uncertain.

On this clone: Distinct nucleotide sequences in the sample also encode this CDR3. The chain recombines TRBV12-3 or TRBV12-4 with TRBJ2-5; D may be TRBD2 (7 bases). The CDR3 contains 13 residues. V was shortened by 4 bases and J by 5 bases, with 11 bases between the two germline ends. The CDR3 protein is CASSWGGRETQYF. DNA for the CDR3: TGTGCCAGCAGTTGGGGGGGCCGGGAGACCCAGTACTTC.

This chain uses TRBV7-2 with TRBJ1-1; D is possibly TRBD1 (5 bases). CDR1 is SGHTA, CDR2 FQGNSA, per germline. The CDR3 spans 14 residues. V was trimmed by 3 bases and J by 2 bases, leaving 10 bases between them. The CDR3 sequence is CASSFRRGNTEAFF. In DNA, the CDR3 is TGTGCCAGCAGCTTCCGAAGGGGAAACACTGAAGCTTTCTTT.

CDR3 sequence reads: CASSDSLLAGGSDTQYF. The CDR3 DNA is TGTGCCAGCAGCGATAGTCTGCTAGCGGGGGGGTCTGATACGCAGTATTTT. This sequence joins TRBV9 and TRBJ2-3; TRBD2 agrees at 12 bases. Trimming took 3 bases from V and 6 from J; bases not matched to a gene: 11. The CDR3 extends over 17 amino acids. Germline CDR1 SGDLS, CDR2 YYNGEE.

This chain uses TRBV4-3 with TRBJ1-2; perhaps TRBD1 as D (5 bases). Germline lookup yields CDR1 LGHNA and CDR2 YSLEER. The V end was cut by 4 bases, the J end by 5 bases, with 14 bases between. CDR3 length: 14 residues. The CDR3 DNA sequence: TGCGCCAGCAGCCGGGACTCAACGGGGTATGGCTACACCTTC. Residues: CASSRDSTGYGYTF.

The chain couples TRBV30 to TRBJ2-7, with D possibly being TRBD1 (6 bases). The V gene lost 7 bases and the J gene lost 3 bases, with 13 bases spanning the gap. The CDR3 covers 12 residues. Germline V gene data show CDR1 as GTSNPN and CDR2 as SVGIG (reference sequence). Here the CDR3 DNA reads TGTGCCTTGGTTAGAGGGGGCTACGAGCAGTACTTC. This encodes CALVRGGYEQYF.

The genes are TRBV5-1 and TRBJ1-2, with D maybe TRBD1 (6 bases). CDR1 SGHRS and CDR2 YFSETQ come from the germline V gene. The CDR3 runs to 16 residues. Between the trimmed V and J ends, which lost 0 bases and 5 bases, there was a span of 17 bases. The CDR3 loop is CASSLDSLTGGYGYTF. CDR3 nucleotides: TGCGCCAGCAGCTTGGATTCGCTGACAGGAGGTTATGGCTACACCTTC.

The genes are TRBV7-8 and TRBJ1-2, with 8 bases fitting TRBD1. The CDR3 is 20 residues long. Germline V lookup: CDR1 SGHVS, CDR2 FQNEAQ. Trimming cost V 0 bases and J 4 bases; bases outside gene matches: 19. CDR3 region: CASSLAEGWAGGDPFYGYTF. The CDR3, as DNA: TGTGCCAGCAGCTTAGCAGAAGGGTGGGCAGGGGGCGACCCATTCTATGGCTACACCTTC.

The rearrangement links TRBV7-2 to TRBJ2-7; D uncertain. Germline CDR1 SGHTA, CDR2 FQGNSA. This CDR3 comprises 12 residues. Trimming removed 2 bases from V and 7 bases from J, with 9 bases in between. DNA for the CDR3: TGTGCCAGCAGCTTAATTAGACTTGAGCAGTACTTC. As protein: CASSLIRLEQYF.

V and J are TRBV11-2 and TRBJ1-1; a weak D match, TRBD1 (5 bases). CDR3 length: 13 amino acids. CDR1 is SGHAT and CDR2 is FQNNGV in the germline V gene. V was trimmed by 5 bases and J by 1 base, leaving 8 bases between them. CDR3 coding DNA: TGTGCCAGCAGCAACGACAGGAACACTGAAGCTTTCTTT. Translation: CASSNDRNTEAFF.

This rearrangement joins TRBV20-1 to TRBJ1-2; D unresolved. The germline V gene encodes CDR1 DFQATT and CDR2 SNEGSKA (reference sequence). Trimming shortened V by 3 bases and J by 8 bases, and 13 bases separated the two germline ends. The CDR3 has 12 residues. The DNA of the CDR3 is TGCAGTGCTAGTGGCGGAAATGGAGGCTACACCTTC. Translated: CSASGGNGGYTF.

This chain joins TRBV19 and TRBJ1-5; a weak D match, TRBD1 (5 bases). There are 15 residues in the CDR3. V lost 1 base and J lost 1, with 8 bases in between. Germline-derived CDR1 and CDR2 are LNHDA and SQIVND (reference sequence). Here the CDR3 reads CASSIGRVSNQPQHF. CDR3 DNA sequence: TGTGCCAGTAGTATAGGCAGGGTGAGCAATCAGCCCCAGCATTTT.

V and J are TRBV7-2 and TRBJ2-7; 9 positions match TRBD1. V trimming: 5 bases; J trimming: 2 bases; junction bases outside the gene matches: 10. The CDR3 has 16 residues. The V gene's germline CDR1 is SGHTA and CDR2 FQGNSA. The CDR3 nucleotides read TGTGCCAGCAGCGGTGGGACAGGGACGTTTCCCTACGAGCAGTACTTC. The encoded protein is CASSGGTGTFPYEQYF.

In DNA form, the CDR3 reads TGTGCCAGCAGTTCCCCGACAGTCTCGGGCGGCTACACCTTC. This encodes CASSSPTVSGGYTF. The chain uses TRBV28 and TRBJ1-2; TRBD1 might be the D (5 bases). Per the germline V gene, CDR1 is MDHEN and CDR2 is SYDVKM. V lost 4 bases and J lost 8, with 17 bases in between. The length of the CDR3 is 14 residues.

V gene TRBV5-1 combines with J gene TRBJ2-1; 7 positions agree with TRBD2. Germline V gene lookup returns CDR1 SGHRS and CDR2 YFSETQ. With 0 bases clipped from V and 0 bases from J, the junction kept 0 bases outside the gene matches. CDR3 length: 15 amino acids. This chain's CDR3 is CASSLGGSSYNEQFF. CDR3 nucleotide sequence: TGCGCCAGCAGCTTGGGCGGGAGCTCCTACAATGAGCAGTTCTTC.

The chain employs TRBV7-9 and TRBJ1-3; 7 bases match TRBD1. V was clipped by 6 bases and J by 0 bases; unmatched bases: 5. The CDR3 is 15 residues long. Germline V gene data show CDR1 as SEHNR and CDR2 as FQNEAQ (reference sequence). The DNA of the CDR3 is TGTGCCAGCAGTCCACAGGGGAGCTCTGGAAACACCATATATTTT. As protein: CASSPQGSSGNTIYF.

V usage is TRBV19 and J usage is TRBJ1-5; D is ambiguous. CDR3 length equals 15 residues. The V end lost 7 bases, the J end lost 2 bases, and 15 bases lay between the germline ends. CDR1 is LNHDA and CDR2 is SQIVND in the germline V gene (reference sequence). CDR3 protein: CASTPTGGGNQPQHF. The CDR3, as DNA: TGTGCCAGTACTCCGACGGGCGGGGGCAATCAGCCCCAGCATTTT.

This clone was observed a single time. This chain connects TRBV5-1 to TRBJ1-1, with TRBD1 matching over 7 bases. The CDR3 is 11 residues long. CDR1 SGHRS and CDR2 YFSETQ come from the germline V gene. J was trimmed by 9 bases and V by 2 bases; bases with no gene match: 1. CDR3 coding DNA: TGCGCCAGCAGCTTTAGGGGGCAAGCTTTCTTT. Protein: CASSFRGQAFF.

V is TRBV10-3 and J is TRBJ2-6; a possible D gene is TRBD1 (5 bases). V shed 2 bases and J shed 2 bases, with 13 bases lying between them. The CDR3 has 17 amino acids. In germline, CDR1 is ENHRY, CDR2 SYGVKD. The CDR3 DNA sequence: TGTGCCATCAGTGAGAACAGGATGAGCCCTGGGGCCAACGTCCTGACTTTC. Translation gives CAISENRMSPGANVLTF.